This T cell receptor (beta chain) was obtained from a study of T cells in Graves' hyperthyroidism and ophthalmopathy. Amplification of TCR beta CDR3 regions was performed using RNA transcripts as template. The primer set for the first-round RT-PCR of the TCR CDR3 was HTBI. TCRdb recomputed calls from the multiplex PCR reads with MiXCR, one row per CDR3 protein. The table includes roughly 420,000 distinct CDR3 sequences, around 16% detected once. Germline V gives CDR1 SGHRS, CDR2 YFSETQ. V shed 4 bases and J 4 bases; nucleotides not matched to a gene: 9. CDR3 length: 15 residues. There are many counts of this clonotype. The hyperthyroidism was newly diagnosed and had lasted under 2 months; the patients were aged 18 to 65. Reasons for excluding patients were uncontrolled infection, other autoimmune disease, pregnancy or lactation. Diagnoses were made from clinical symptoms, serum measures (thyroxine and TRAb), thyroid ultrasound and orbital computed tomography. Fresh peripheral blood, approximately 9.6 ml, yielded the PBMCs.

The rearrangement links TRBV5-1 to TRBJ2-7; 9 bases line up with TRBD1. The receptor comes from a woman younger than 30 with Graves' hyperthyroidism. Source material: blood. Here the CDR3 DNA reads TGCGCCAGCAGCCCGGGACAGGGAATCGTATACGAGCAGTACTTC. Amino acid sequence: CASSPGQGIVYEQYF. Based on the CDR3 plus reference TRBV5-1 and TRBJ2-7, the full variable domain is KAGVTQTPRYLIKTRGQQVTLSCSPISGHRSVSWYQQTPGQGLQFLFEYFSETQRNKGNFPGRFSGRQFSNSRSEMNVSTLELGDSALYLCASSPGQGIVYEQYFGPGTRLTVT.